One and the same sample provided the 2 T cell receptor beta chains below, sequenced in a study of cytomegalovirus exposure and HLA in healthy donors. PCR employed 60 Vbeta and 13 Jbeta primers. Sequencing was performed with immunoSEQ multiplex PCR; in TCRdb, only in-frame clones are kept and a portion is missing. The sample lists about 160,000 clones, over 65% seen once, with roughly 3% in the top ten. The sample consisted of PBMCs. The source is a woman aged 40-49 years in good health and CMV-seronegative.

The J gene is TRBJ1-5, the V gene TRBV2; 7 bases are a match to TRBD1. Germline V gives CDR1 SNHLY, CDR2 FYNNEI. The CDR3 sequence is 15 residues long. V was pared by 2 bases and J by 4 bases, with 5 bases of the junction left unmatched. The CDR3 sequence is CASSERGTVNQPQHF. The CDR3, as DNA: TGTGCCAGCAGTGAACGGGGGACAGTAAATCAGCCCCAGCATTTT.

The V call is TRBV6-5, the J call TRBJ2-2; TRBD2 matches 7 bases. Germline CDR1 is MNHEY and CDR2 is SVGAGI. V lost 6 bases, J lost 6 bases, and 4 bases stayed unmatched. The CDR3 runs 13 residues. The CDR3 DNA reads as TGTGCCAGCAGAAGCGGGGTCTCCGGGGAGCTGTTTTTT. Its protein product is CASRSGVSGELFF.